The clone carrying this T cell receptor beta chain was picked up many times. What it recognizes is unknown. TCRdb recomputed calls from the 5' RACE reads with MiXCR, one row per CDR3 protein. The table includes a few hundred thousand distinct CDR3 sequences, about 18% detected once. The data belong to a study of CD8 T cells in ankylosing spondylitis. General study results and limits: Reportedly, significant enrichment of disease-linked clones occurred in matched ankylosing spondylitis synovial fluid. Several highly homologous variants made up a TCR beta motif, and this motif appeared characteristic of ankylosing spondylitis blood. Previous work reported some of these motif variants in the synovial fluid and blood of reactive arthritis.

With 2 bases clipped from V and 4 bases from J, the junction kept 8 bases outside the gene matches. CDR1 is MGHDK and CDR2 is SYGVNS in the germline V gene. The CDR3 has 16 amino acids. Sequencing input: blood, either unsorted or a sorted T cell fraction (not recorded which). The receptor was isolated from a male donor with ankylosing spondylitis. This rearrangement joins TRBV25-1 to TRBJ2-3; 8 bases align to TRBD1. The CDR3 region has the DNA TGTGCCAGCAGTGAACCCCTGGGCAGGGGGCCAGATACGCAGTATTTT. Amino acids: CASSEPLGRGPDTQYF.